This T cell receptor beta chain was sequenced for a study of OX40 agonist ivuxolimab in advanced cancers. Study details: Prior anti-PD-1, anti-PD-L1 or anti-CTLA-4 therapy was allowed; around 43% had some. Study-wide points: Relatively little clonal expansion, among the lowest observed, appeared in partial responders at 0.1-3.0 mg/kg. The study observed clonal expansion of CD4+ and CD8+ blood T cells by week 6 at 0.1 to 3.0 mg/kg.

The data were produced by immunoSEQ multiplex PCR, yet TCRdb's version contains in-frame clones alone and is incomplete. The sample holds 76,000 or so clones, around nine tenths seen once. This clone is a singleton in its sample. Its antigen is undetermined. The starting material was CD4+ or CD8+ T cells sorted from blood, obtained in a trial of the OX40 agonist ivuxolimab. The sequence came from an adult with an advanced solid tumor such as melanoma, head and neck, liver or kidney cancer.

The CDR3 loop reads CASSLGLAGVTDTQYF. In DNA form, the CDR3 reads TGCGCCAGCAGCTTGGGACTAGCGGGAGTAACAGATACGCAGTATTTT. The chain combines TRBV5-1 with TRBJ2-3; the match to TRBD2 covers 12 bases. V lost 0 bases, J lost 3 bases, and 2 bases stayed unmatched. This CDR3 has 16 amino acids. The germline V gene has CDR1 SGHRS and CDR2 YFSETQ.